This T cell receptor (beta chain) was sequenced in a study of T cells in Graves' hyperthyroidism and ophthalmopathy. Germline CDR1 is LGHNA and CDR2 is YSLEER. The CDR3 is made up of 15 amino acids. Deletions cut 2 bases from V and 5 bases from J, with 13 bases between. There were TCR beta CDR3 regions amplified from RNA transcripts. Using the HTBI primer set, a first-round RT-PCR was run on the TCR CDR3. TCRdb recomputed calls from the multiplex PCR reads with MiXCR, one row per CDR3 protein. This sample has about 260,000 distinct CDR3 sequences, with about a sixth found just once. The chain links TRBV4-3 to TRBJ1-5; no clear D gene. This clonotype originated in a woman between 18 and 29 years old with Graves' ophthalmopathy. Sequences were obtained from blood. CDR3 in DNA: TGCGCCAGCAGCCAATCCACCGGGGTGGATCAGCCCCAGCATTTT. Amino acids: CASSQSTGVDQPQHF.